This T cell receptor (beta chain) was sequenced during a study of blood T cell repertoires in COVID-19. Study information: From the United States, Italy and Spain came samples of acute and convalescent COVID-19. T cells, B-cell-depleted T cells, or PBMCs supplied cDNA or gDNA.

Study processing details: Amplification of reference gene primers provided the estimated nucleated cell counts. Assay: immunoSEQ multiplex PCR; the TCRdb copy retains only in-frame clones and omits some. From that table come the V and J calls and clone size; the DNA was used to work out D and trimming. Of about 140,000 clones in the sample, under 80% are singletons; the top ten hold around 13%. Germline CDR1 reads ENHRY; CDR2 reads SYGVKD. V shed 6 bases and J shed 2 bases, with 5 bases lying between them. This CDR3 has 11 amino acids. The sequenced sample was peripheral blood. The receptor was isolated from an elderly man with acute or convalescent COVID-19. The chain is built from TRBV10-3 and TRBJ2-7, with a possible D match to TRBD2 (5 bases). CDR3 in amino acids: CAISGAYEQYF. Written as DNA, the CDR3 is TGTGCCATCAGCGGGGCCTACGAGCAGTACTTC.